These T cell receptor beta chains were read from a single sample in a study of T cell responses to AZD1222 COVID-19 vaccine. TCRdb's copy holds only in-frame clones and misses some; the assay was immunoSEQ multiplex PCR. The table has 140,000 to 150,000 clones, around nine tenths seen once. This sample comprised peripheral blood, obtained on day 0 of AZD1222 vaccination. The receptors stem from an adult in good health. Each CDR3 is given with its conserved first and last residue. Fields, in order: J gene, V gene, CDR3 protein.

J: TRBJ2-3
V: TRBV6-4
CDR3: CASSNGGDTDTQYF

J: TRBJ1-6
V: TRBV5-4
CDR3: CASSLLGNSPLHF

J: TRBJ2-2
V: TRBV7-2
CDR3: CASSSSGSRTGELFF

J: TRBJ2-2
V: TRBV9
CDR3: CASSVGRTPMGGELFF

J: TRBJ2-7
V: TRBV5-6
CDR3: CASSWTIQMDHEQYF

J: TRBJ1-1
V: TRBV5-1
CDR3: CASSFDRDRGLNTEAFF

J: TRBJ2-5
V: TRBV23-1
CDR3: CASSHSTGCEETQYF

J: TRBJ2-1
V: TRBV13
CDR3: CASSSLAGVWDEQFF

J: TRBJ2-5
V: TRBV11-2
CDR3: CARLQTSRETQYF

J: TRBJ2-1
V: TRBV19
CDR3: CASTLGLSGDRNEQFF

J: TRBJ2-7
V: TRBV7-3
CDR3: CASSQGQGTGEQYF

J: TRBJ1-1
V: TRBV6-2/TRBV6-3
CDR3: CASIPVLTRVGTVLNTEAFF

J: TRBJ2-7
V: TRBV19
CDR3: CASSAGTTYEQYF

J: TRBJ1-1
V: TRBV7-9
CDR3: CASSPDRGAFF

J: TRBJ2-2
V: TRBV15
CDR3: CATSRGPGQGVTGELFF

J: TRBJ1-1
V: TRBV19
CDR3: CASSPRRENTEAFF

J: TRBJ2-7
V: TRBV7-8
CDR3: CASSLVSMGYEQYF

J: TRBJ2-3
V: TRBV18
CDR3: CASSPAGDTQYF

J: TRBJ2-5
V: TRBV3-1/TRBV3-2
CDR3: CASSQPWGAGGETQYF

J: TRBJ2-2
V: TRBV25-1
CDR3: CASSELGSGELFF

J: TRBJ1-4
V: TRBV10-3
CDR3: CAISPTGGEEKLFF

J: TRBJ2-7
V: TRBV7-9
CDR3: CASSSTYRGSSYEQYF

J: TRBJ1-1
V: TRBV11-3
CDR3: CASSPKGAADTEAFF

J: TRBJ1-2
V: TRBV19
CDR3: CASSYQSGYTF

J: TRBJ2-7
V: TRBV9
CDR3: CASSADSGPYEQYF

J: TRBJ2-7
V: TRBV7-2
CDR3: CASSSWTGTNEQYF

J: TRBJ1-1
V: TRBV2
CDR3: CASSEVGISNTEAFF

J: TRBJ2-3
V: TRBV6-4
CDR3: CASSEAGPGGVDTQYF

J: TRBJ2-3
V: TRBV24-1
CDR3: CATSDGTADTQYF

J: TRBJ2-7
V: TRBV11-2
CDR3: CASSSFRGGQGVYEQYF

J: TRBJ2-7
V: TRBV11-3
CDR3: CASSSSFGEQYF

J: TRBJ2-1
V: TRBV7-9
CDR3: CASTNPVGGPNNEQFF

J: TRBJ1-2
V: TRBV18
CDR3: CASSGVGYGYTF

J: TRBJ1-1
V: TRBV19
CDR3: CASSIERVGHPSLDTEAFF

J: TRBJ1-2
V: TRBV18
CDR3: CASSLIAGQLNYGYTF

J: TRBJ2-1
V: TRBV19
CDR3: CNPGQEGIYNEQFF

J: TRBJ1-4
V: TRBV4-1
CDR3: CASSQGAGQKEKLFF

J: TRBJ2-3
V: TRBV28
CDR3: CASSFLRETDTQYF

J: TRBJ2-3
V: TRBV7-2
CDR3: CASSFYQGADTQYF

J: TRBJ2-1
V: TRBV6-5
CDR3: CASSPDRAAEQFF

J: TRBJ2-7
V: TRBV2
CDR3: CATGRTSGYEQYF

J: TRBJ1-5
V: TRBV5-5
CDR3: CASSLRQGISQPQHF

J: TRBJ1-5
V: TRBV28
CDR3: CASSPRTLSGQPQHF

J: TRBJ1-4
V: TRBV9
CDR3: CASSATGTGSEKLFF

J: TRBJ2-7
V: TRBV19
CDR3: CASSGGDLYEQYF

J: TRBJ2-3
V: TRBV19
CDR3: CASSMNRQDTQYF

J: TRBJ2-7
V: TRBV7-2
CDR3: CASSLARGAGEQYF

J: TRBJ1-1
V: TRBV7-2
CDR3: CASSWGGGNTEAFF

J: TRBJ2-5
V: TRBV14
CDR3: CASSLGLAGEETQYF

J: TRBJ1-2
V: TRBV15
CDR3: CATSGRPKGGYGYTF